Described below is a single T cell receptor (beta chain) sequence and its context. Antigen: not known. These data are taken from a study of T cells expressing NK-cell markers. Study-wide findings and caveats: A range of about 1.0-7.0% of CD8+ T cells consisted of dominant NKG2C+ clonotypes in six donors. The CD3+CD56-NKG2C+ fraction of several donors was likewise dominated by these clonotypes.

TCRdb reprocessed the 5' RACE reads, keeping one entry per CDR3 protein, no DNA. The sample table sets out roughly 180,000 distinct CDR3 sequences. Germline assignment: CDR1 SGDLS and CDR2 YYNGEE. The CDR3 length is 15 residues. The chain carries TRBV9 and TRBJ1-5. Source material: blood T cells: a sorted CD56 or NKG2C T cell subset, CD4+ or CD8+ T cells, or bulk PBMC T cells (not recorded which). The receptor was derived from a woman between 18 and 69 years old in good health. Here the CDR3 reads CASSPDIFSNQPQHF. Supplemented by reference TRBV9 and TRBJ1-5, the full variable domain reads DSGVTQTPKHLITATGQRVTLRCSPRSGDLSVYWYQQSLDQGLQFLIQYYNGEERAKGNILERFSAQQFPDLHSELNLSSLELGDSALYFCASSPDIFSNQPQHFGDGTRLSIL.